What follows are 27 T cell receptor beta chains derived from one specimen sequenced in a study of blood T cell repertoires in COVID-19. Measured with immunoSEQ multiplex PCR; TCRdb has only the in-frame clones, and not every one. The sample has 70,000 to 95,000 clones; roughly 86% are singletons. Sequencing was performed on peripheral blood. These receptors all come from a human donor in a cohort sampled during active COVID-19.

The chain joins TRBV29-1 to TRBJ1-2; the D gene is possibly TRBD1 (5 bases). CDR1 and CDR2 from the germline V gene are SQVTM and ANQGSEA. CDR3 length: 10 amino acids. V was shortened by 4 bases and J by 8 bases, with 8 bases between the two germline ends. CDR3 loop: CSVGDSGYTF. The CDR3, as DNA: TGCAGCGTTGGGGACTCGGGCTACACCTTC.

CDR3 nucleotide sequence: TGTGCCAGCAGCTTTATCCACGCAGGGAGGGACGAGCAGTACTTC. Translation: CASSFIHAGRDEQYF. This rearrangement joins TRBV7-9 to TRBJ2-7, with 7 nucleotides matching TRBD2. V trimming: 3 bases; J trimming: 5 bases; junction bases outside the gene matches: 10. Germline CDR1 SEHNR, CDR2 FQNEAQ (reference sequence). The CDR3 length is 15 residues.

The rearrangement uses TRBV24-1 and TRBJ2-7; 11 nucleotides align to TRBD2. Germline assignment: CDR1 KGHDR and CDR2 SFDVKD. The CDR3 sequence is 15 residues long. V shed 4 bases, J shed 3 bases, and the junction held 4 bases outside the gene matches. The chain's CDR3 is CATSDSGTSGYEQYF. The CDR3 DNA sequence: TGTGCCACCAGTGACTCCGGGACTAGCGGCTACGAGCAGTACTTC.

This rearrangement joins TRBV5-1 to TRBJ2-1; 8 bases map to TRBD2. The J segment lost 7 bases and the V segment lost 0 bases, leaving 6 bases of the junction unmatched. The CDR3 sequence is 15 residues long. In germline, CDR1 is SGHRS, CDR2 YFSETQ. The CDR3 DNA reads as TGCGCCAGCAGCTTGGAGGCGGGGGGCGGGAATGAGCAGTTCTTC. Its protein is CASSLEAGGGNEQFF.

In its sample, this clone was seen a few times. This rearrangement joins TRBV3-1 (or the pseudogene TRBV3-2) to TRBJ1-6; the D gene is possibly TRBD1 (5 bases). Deletions cut 0 bases from V and 7 bases from J, with 7 bases between. Germline V gene sequence: CDR1 LGHDT, CDR2 YNNKEL (reference sequence). CDR3 size: 14 residues. CDR3 region: CASSQEEGNSPLHF. In DNA form, the CDR3 reads TGTGCCAGCAGCCAAGAGGAGGGGAATTCACCCCTCCACTTT.

J is TRBJ2-1 and V is TRBV3-1 (or the pseudogene TRBV3-2); D is possibly TRBD2 (5 bases). The V and J ends lost 8 bases and 8 bases respectively, with 13 bases between them. Germline V gene lookup returns CDR1 LGHDT and CDR2 YNNKEL (reference sequence). The CDR3 covers 12 residues. DNA for the CDR3: TGTGCCAGCCGGAGCCGGGGAGATGAGCAGTTCTTC. It codes for CASRSRGDEQFF.

The CDR3 DNA reads TGTGCCAGCAGTTTATCCCCTGACAGGGAACTACGGAACACCATATATTTT. It codes for CASSLSPDRELRNTIYF. The chain combines TRBV28 with TRBJ1-3, with 7 positions matching TRBD1. The ends lost 1 base at V and 7 bases at J; junction bases unmatched: 13. Per the germline V gene, CDR1 is MDHEN and CDR2 is SYDVKM. The CDR3 is made up of 17 amino acids.

CDR3 protein: CASSTVGTTPEQFF. CDR3 in DNA: TGTGCCAGCAGCACGGTAGGGACAACCCCTGAGCAGTTCTTC. This chain uses TRBV7-8 with TRBJ2-1; D is possibly TRBD1 (6 bases). Germline V gene sequence: CDR1 SGHVS, CDR2 FQNEAQ. Between the trimmed V and J ends, which lost 5 bases and 9 bases, there was a span of 17 bases. The CDR3 runs to 14 residues.

The V and J genes are TRBV28 and TRBJ1-5; 9 bases map to TRBD1. With V trimmed by 6 bases and J by 6 bases, 9 bases remained unmatched. The CDR3 covers 15 residues. CDR1 and CDR2 from the germline V gene are MDHEN and SYDVKM. The CDR3 loop is CASSVPGQGSQPQHF. The CDR3 nucleotides are TGTGCCAGCAGCGTACCGGGACAGGGAAGTCAGCCCCAGCATTTT. Complete variable domain (other parts from reference TRBV28 and TRBJ1-5): DVKVTQSSRYLVKRTGEKVFLECVQDMDHENMFWYRQDPGLGLRLIYFSYDVKMKEKGDIPEGYSVSREKKERFSLILESASTNQTSMYLCASSVPGQGSQPQHFGDGTRLSIL.

The chain has TRBV28 and TRBJ1-5, with 9 bases matching TRBD1. From germline, CDR1 is MDHEN and CDR2 SYDVKM. The length of the CDR3 is 17 residues. The junction had 8 bases not matched to a gene; V was cut back by 4 bases and J by 1 base. The CDR3 nucleotides read TGTGCCAGCAGTTCCCCGGGACAGGGTAGAAGCAATCAGCCCCAGCATTTT. Its protein product is CASSSPGQGRSNQPQHF.

This chain uses TRBV29-1 with TRBJ1-2, with 9 bases matching TRBD1. Per the germline V gene, CDR1 is SQVTM and CDR2 is ANQGSEA. The ends lost 3 bases at V and 0 bases at J; junction bases unmatched: 17. The length of the CDR3 is 19 residues. CDR3 amino acids: CSVDFFIQTGGAPNYGYTF. In DNA form, the CDR3 reads TGCAGCGTTGACTTCTTTATTCAAACAGGGGGCGCCCCTAACTATGGCTACACCTTC.

The rearrangement joins TRBV19 to TRBJ2-1, with TRBD1 identical over 12 bases. The germline V gene has CDR1 LNHDA and CDR2 SQIVND (reference sequence). The trim removed 4 bases at V and 1 base at J, leaving 14 bases unmatched. The CDR3 is 20 amino acids. CDR3 in DNA: TGTGCCAGTAGTACTCCGGGACAGGGGGCTCCACCCTCTTCCTACAATGAGCAGTTCTTC. Translation gives CASSTPGQGAPPSSYNEQFF.

CDR3 nucleotide sequence: TGTGCCAGCAGCCAAGATGATGCAGGGCAGGCGCAGTTCTTC. It is translated as CASSQDDAGQAQFF. V and J are TRBV4-2 and TRBJ2-1; possible D gene TRBD1, 5 bases. The CDR3 runs to 14 residues. V was clipped by 0 bases and J by 12 bases, with 15 bases between them. Germline assignment: CDR1 LGHNA and CDR2 YNFKEQ.

This rearrangement joins TRBV2 to TRBJ2-7; TRBD1 matches 8 bases. There are 15 residues in the CDR3. The germline V gene has CDR1 SNHLY and CDR2 FYNNEI. Trimming took 3 bases from V and 2 from J; bases not matched to a gene: 6. CDR3 amino acids: CASSDKQGGPYEQYF. In DNA, the CDR3 is TGTGCCAGCAGTGACAAACAGGGGGGACCCTACGAGCAGTACTTC.

V and J are TRBV7-2 and TRBJ1-3, with D perhaps matching TRBD1 (6 bases). Trimming shortened V by 4 bases and J by 4 bases, and 11 bases separated the two germline ends. CDR1 and CDR2 from the germline V gene are SGHTA and FQGNSA. The CDR3 runs 14 residues. This CDR3 reads CASSSLGAGNTIYF. CDR3 DNA sequence: TGTGCCAGCAGCTCCCTGGGGGCAGGAAACACCATATATTTT.

The rearrangement joins TRBV27 to TRBJ2-6; D possibly corresponds to TRBD2 (5 bases). Between the trimmed V and J ends, which lost 6 bases and 0 bases, there was a span of 12 bases. CDR3 length: 16 residues. Germline CDR1 and CDR2: MNHEY and SMNVEV (reference sequence). The CDR3 here is CASRRAGNSGANVLTF. The DNA of the CDR3 is TGTGCCAGCAGGAGGGCCGGGAACTCTGGGGCCAACGTCCTGACTTTC.

V is TRBV27 and J is TRBJ2-3; 9 nucleotides agree with TRBD2. Germline V gene sequence: CDR1 MNHEY, CDR2 SMNVEV (reference sequence). There are 15 residues in the CDR3. V lost 2 bases to trimming and J lost 4 bases; unmatched junction nucleotides: 4. This CDR3 reads CASSLRSGGPDTQYF. As DNA, the CDR3 is TGTGCCAGCAGTTTAAGAAGCGGGGGGCCAGATACGCAGTATTTT.

The chain recombines TRBV3-1 (or the pseudogene TRBV3-2) with TRBJ1-2; D is perhaps TRBD1 (5 bases). CDR3 length: 15 amino acids. V was trimmed by 2 bases and J by 1 base, leaving 11 bases between them. CDR1 is LGHDT and CDR2 is YNNKEL in the germline V gene (reference sequence). The CDR3 sequence is CASSQTGTFNYGYTF. The CDR3 DNA reads as TGTGCCAGCAGCCAAACAGGAACCTTTAACTATGGCTACACCTTC.

Here the CDR3 reads CASSPQAPEAFF. The CDR3 nucleotides read TGTGCCAGCAGCCCCCAGGCGCCTGAAGCTTTCTTT. This chain uses TRBV7-2 with TRBJ1-1; D gene uncertain. The CDR3 totals 12 residues. Germline CDR1 reads SGHTA; CDR2 reads FQGNSA. Trimming removed 5 bases from V and 6 bases from J, with 10 bases in between. The full variable domain, completed using reference TRBV7-2 and TRBJ1-1, is GAGVSQSPSNKVTEKGKDVELRCDPISGHTALYWYRQSLGQGLEFLIYFQGNSAPDKSGLPSDRFSAERTGGSVSTLTIQRTQQEDSAVYLCASSPQAPEAFFGQGTRLTVV.

The gene calls are TRBV10-3 and TRBJ2-7; TRBD2 matches 7 bases. The CDR3 consists of 14 residues. The J segment lost 4 bases and the V segment lost 0 bases, leaving 3 bases of the junction unmatched. In germline, CDR1 is ENHRY, CDR2 SYGVKD. The CDR3 loop is CAISESTSKYEQYF. DNA of the CDR3: TGTGCCATCAGTGAGTCGACTAGCAAGTACGAGCAGTACTTC.

This clone is categorized as medium-sized. This chain connects TRBV27 to TRBJ1-1, with D tentatively TRBD1 (6 bases). V was trimmed by 0 bases and J by 4 bases, leaving 12 bases between them. This CDR3 is built from 15 residues. Germline V gives CDR1 MNHEY, CDR2 SMNVEV (reference sequence). The CDR3 sequence is CASSLSGTGTTEAFF. The DNA for the CDR3 is TGTGCCAGCAGTTTATCGGGTACAGGGACCACTGAAGCTTTCTTT.

The rearrangement links TRBV11-3 to TRBJ2-5; 10 bases align to TRBD1. Germline V lookup: CDR1 SGHNT, CDR2 YENEEA. The length of the CDR3 is 16 residues. J was trimmed by 0 bases and V by 4 bases; bases with no gene match: 5. CDR3: CASSSRTGGYQETQYF. DNA for the CDR3: TGTGCCAGCAGCTCAAGGACAGGGGGGTACCAAGAGACCCAGTACTTC.

This chain connects TRBV11-3 to TRBJ2-1, with 9 positions matching TRBD2. The J segment lost 2 bases and the V segment lost 5 bases, leaving 4 bases of the junction unmatched. Germline CDR1 and CDR2: SGHNT and YENEEA. The CDR3 is made up of 15 amino acids. CDR3 sequence (DNA): TGTGCCAGCAGCAATCTAGCGGGAACCTACAATGAGCAGTTCTTC. Translated: CASSNLAGTYNEQFF.

The gene calls are TRBV10-3 and TRBJ2-2; weak D call: TRBD2 (5 bases). Trimming pared 0 bases from V and 2 bases from J, leaving 10 bases between. Germline V CDR1 and CDR2: ENHRY, SYGVKD. CDR3 length: 16 amino acids. The CDR3, as DNA: TGTGCCATCAGTGAGTCGGATAGCGCTAACACCGGGGAGCTGTTTTTT. Amino acid sequence: CAISESDSANTGELFF.

This clone has a handful of counts. This chain connects TRBV7-9 to TRBJ1-4, with 7 bases aligning to TRBD1. The CDR3 length is 15 residues. Germline V gene data show CDR1 as SEHNR and CDR2 as FQNEAQ (reference sequence). V shed 3 bases and J 5 bases; nucleotides not matched to a gene: 6. For the CDR3, the DNA is TGTGCCAGCAGCTTGTCCGGGACAGCGAATGAAAAACTGTTTTTT. Protein: CASSLSGTANEKLFF.

J is TRBJ2-5 and V is TRBV19, with D tentatively TRBD1 (8 bases). Between the trimmed V and J ends, which lost 6 bases and 5 bases, there was a span of 16 bases. The germline V gene encodes CDR1 LNHDA and CDR2 SQIVND (reference sequence). The CDR3 is made up of 14 amino acids. This CDR3 reads CASRNGQGGETQYF. The CDR3 DNA reads TGTGCCAGTAGGAACGGACAGGGAGGGGAGACCCAGTACTTC.

The CDR3 bases are TGTGCCAGCAGCTTACGCCGGGTTGCGGGGGGTAGCTCCTACAATGAGCAGTTCTTC. This gives the protein CASSLRRVAGGSSYNEQFF. The rearrangement uses TRBV7-8 and TRBJ2-1; TRBD2 matches at 8 bases. Germline lookup yields CDR1 SGHVS and CDR2 FQNEAQ. V was clipped by 2 bases and J by 0 bases; unmatched bases: 12. CDR3 length: 19 amino acids.